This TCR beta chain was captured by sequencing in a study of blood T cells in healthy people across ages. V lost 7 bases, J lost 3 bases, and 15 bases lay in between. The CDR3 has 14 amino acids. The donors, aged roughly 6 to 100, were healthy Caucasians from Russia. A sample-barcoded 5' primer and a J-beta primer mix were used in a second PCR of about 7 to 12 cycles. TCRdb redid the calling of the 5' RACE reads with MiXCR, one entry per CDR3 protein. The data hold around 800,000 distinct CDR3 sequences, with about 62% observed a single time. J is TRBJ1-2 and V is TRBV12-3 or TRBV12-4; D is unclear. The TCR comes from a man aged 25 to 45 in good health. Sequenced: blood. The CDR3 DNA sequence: TGTGCCAGCAAGGTTTACCCCAGGCACTATGGCTACACCTTC. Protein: CASKVYPRHYGYTF.